This T cell receptor beta chain was recovered during a study of identical twins. Notes on the study in general: Fewer insertions marked abundant cord blood beta clonotypes; young adult naive trended weakly, memory not at all.

Everyone who donated was a healthy Caucasian. Carrying unique molecular identifiers, the cDNA also gained a universal primer site through template switching. From the 5' RACE reads, TCRdb called clonotypes with MiXCR, one entry per CDR3 protein. The data show roughly 1,500,000 distinct CDR3 sequences, about 30% seen once. The CDR3 totals 13 residues. Germline lookup yields CDR1 SGHRS and CDR2 YFSETQ. V trimming: 0 bases; J trimming: 6 bases; junction bases outside the gene matches: 2. The sample holds many counts of this clonotype. Its antigen remains unidentified. The V and J genes are TRBV5-1 and TRBJ1-1; 7 positions agree with TRBD1. The sequencing sample was made of cord blood. This TCR came from a newborn girl in good health. The CDR3 DNA sequence: TGCGCCAGCAGCTTGGGACAGGGTTCTGAAGCTTTCTTT. Translating it yields CASSLGQGSEAFF.